This TCR beta chain derives from a study of T cell changes during pregnancy in multiple sclerosis. Points on this clone: This sample includes further DNA sequences coding for the same CDR3.

Libraries were prepared by immunoSEQ multiplex PCR; TCRdb keeps only in-frame clonotypes and omits some of them. The sample consists of about 62,000 clones, approximately 93% of them appearing once. Germline V gives CDR1 LNHDA, CDR2 SQIVND (reference sequence). The CDR3 spans 13 residues. Trimming took 3 bases from V and 1 from J, leaving 6 bases between them. This sequence joins TRBV19 and TRBJ1-1; D uncertain. This clonotype was obtained from a female donor with multiple sclerosis, enrolled in a pregnancy study. This specimen consisted of CD8+ T cells from peripheral blood mononuclear cells, obtained in the second trimester of pregnancy. The chain's CDR3 is CASSMGENTEAFF. DNA for the CDR3: TGTGCCAGTAGTATGGGAGAGAACACTGAAGCTTTCTTT.